This is a list of T cell receptor beta chains from one sample in a study of blood T cell repertoires in COVID-19. Only in-frame clones appear in the TCRdb table, and some are missing; sequencing was by immunoSEQ multiplex PCR. The table includes 85,000 to 100,000 clones, more than 80% detected once. The sequenced material came from peripheral blood. These receptor sequences come from a human donor in a cohort sampled during active COVID-19. The CDR3 runs from the conserved cysteine through the conserved F or W. Fields, in order: D gene, clone size, V gene, J gene, CDR3 protein, CDR3 DNA. A D gene is named only where the DNA matches it firmly. Where a row states a size, it is once, few, many or the class of an expanded clone; other rows omit it.

.	.	TRBV28	TRBJ1-4	CASSFPARGAGEKLFF	TGTGCCAGCAGTTTCCCAGCGCGGGGGGCTGGTGAAAAACTGTTTTTT
.	.	TRBV12-2	TRBJ2-1	CASRKPGTRKQFF	TGTGCAAGTCGCAAACCCGGGACTAGAAAGCAGTTCTTC
.	once	TRBV29-1	TRBJ1-6	CSVQDGRNSPLHF	TGCAGCGTTCAGGACGGGAGGAATTCACCCCTCCACTTT
TRBD1	.	TRBV7-2	TRBJ2-7	CASSLRRTGRGPGEQYF	TGTGCCAGCAGCTTACGCCGGACAGGGAGAGGTCCTGGGGAGCAGTACTTC
.	.	TRBV7-9	TRBJ1-5	CASSQNQEGNQPQHF	TGTGCCAGCAGTCAAAACCAGGAGGGCAATCAGCCCCAGCATTTT
.	.	TRBV19	TRBJ1-2	CASSIEGGRNYGYTF	TGTGCCAGTAGTATAGAAGGAGGACGAAACTATGGCTACACCTTC
TRBD1	.	TRBV7-2	TRBJ1-2	CASSLGQGYGGYTF	TGTGCCAGCAGCTTAGGACAGGGATATGGCGGCTACACCTTC
.	once	TRBV3-1/TRBV3-2	TRBJ2-2	CASSQQGSTGELFF	TGTGCCAGCAGCCAGCAGGGGAGCACCGGGGAGCTGTTTTTT
.	.	TRBV5-1	TRBJ2-2	CASRGTENTGELFF	TGCGCCAGCAGGGGTACAGAGAACACCGGGGAGCTGTTTTTT
TRBD1	.	TRBV19	TRBJ1-2	CASSLTGGLANYGYTF	TGTGCCAGTAGCCTGACAGGGGGTCTTGCTAACTATGGCTACACCTTC
TRBD2	.	TRBV3-1/TRBV3-2	TRBJ2-1	CASSPRLAGSYNEQFF	TGTGCCAGCAGCCCCCGACTAGCGGGATCCTACAATGAGCAGTTCTTC
TRBD1	few	TRBV27	TRBJ1-4	CASSRFSRTGGEKLFF	TGTGCCAGCAGTCGGTTTTCCAGGACAGGGGGTGAAAAACTGTTTTTT
.	.	TRBV5-1	TRBJ1-4	CASSLALTNEKLFF	TGCGCCAGCAGCTTGGCCTTAACTAATGAAAAACTGTTTTTT
TRBD1	.	TRBV11-3	TRBJ2-7	CASSLTGEIYEQYF	TGTGCCAGCAGCTTAACAGGGGAGATCTACGAGCAGTACTTC
TRBD1	.	TRBV10-2	TRBJ1-1	CASRQGANEAFF	TGCGCCAGCAGGCAGGGGGCAAATGAAGCTTTCTTT
TRBD1	.	TRBV27	TRBJ1-6	CASSLSLFRDRFGSYNSPLHF	TGTGCCAGCAGTTTATCGCTATTCCGGGACAGGTTTGGCTCCTATAATTCACCCCTCCACTTT
TRBD2	.	TRBV6-5	TRBJ2-5	CASRTSGSHETQYF	TGTGCCAGCCGAACTAGCGGGAGTCATGAGACCCAGTACTTC
.	.	TRBV12-5	TRBJ1-2	CASGLVPRDYGYTF	TGTGCTAGTGGTTTGGTACCCAGGGACTATGGCTACACCTTC
.	.	TRBV6-6	TRBJ2-7	CASSYLGPSYEQYF	TGTGCCAGCAGTTACCTAGGTCCCTCCTACGAGCAGTACTTC
TRBD1	.	TRBV9	TRBJ1-1	CASSVEPGGVMHTEAFF	TGTGCCAGCAGCGTAGAACCAGGGGGCGTTATGCACACTGAAGCTTTCTTT
.	.	TRBV19	TRBJ2-7	CASSITVSRDEQYF	TGTGCCAGTAGTATTACGGTTAGCAGGGATGAGCAGTACTTC
TRBD2	.	TRBV6-1	TRBJ2-7	CASTTTSGNYEQYF	TGTGCCAGCACTACGACTAGCGGGAACTACGAGCAGTACTTC
.	.	TRBV28	TRBJ1-1	CASSLQGTEAFF	TGTGCCAGCAGTTTACAGGGGACTGAAGCTTTCTTT
.	.	TRBV27	TRBJ1-4	CASSLYRTDSEKLFF	TGTGCCAGCAGTCTTTATCGGACAGATAGTGAAAAACTGTTTTTT
.	.	TRBV18	TRBJ1-6	CASSPAVGGGSNSPLHF	TGTGCCAGCTCACCCGCGGTCGGGGGAGGATCTAATTCACCCCTCCACTTT
.	.	TRBV12-3/TRBV12-4	TRBJ1-3	CASSLDWGTRDF	TGTGCCAGCAGTTTAGATTGGGGCACCCGCGATTTT
.	.	TRBV29-1	TRBJ2-1	CSVDTEVEQFF	TGCAGCGTAGATACTGAAGTTGAGCAGTTCTTC
TRBD2	.	TRBV18	TRBJ2-7	CASSPPGLAATYEQYF	TGTGCCAGCTCACCACCGGGACTAGCGGCCACCTACGAGCAGTACTTC
.	.	TRBV5-3	TRBJ1-3	CARSLRDTTYEISGNTIYF	TGTGCCAGAAGCTTGCGGGACACGACATACGAGATCTCTGGAAACACCATATATTTT
TRBD2	few	TRBV3-1/TRBV3-2	TRBJ2-7	CASSHRGSALSYEQYF	TGTGCCAGCAGCCATCGCGGGAGCGCGTTAAGTTACGAGCAGTACTTC
.	.	TRBV7-8	TRBJ1-3	CASSSAYSSSGNTIYF	TGTGCCAGCAGCTCTGCTTACTCGAGCTCTGGAAACACCATATATTTT
.	.	TRBV6-5	TRBJ2-7	CALTGITTYEQYF	TGTGCCTTGACGGGGATAACGACCTACGAGCAGTACTTC
.	.	TRBV5-4	TRBJ1-1	CASSLALAGVDTEAFF	TGTGCCAGCAGCTTGGCTTTAGCGGGGGTTGACACTGAAGCTTTCTTT
.	.	TRBV27	TRBJ1-1	CASSLAVRGGTEAFF	TGTGCCAGCAGTTTGGCGGTGAGGGGGGGCACTGAAGCTTTCTTT
.	.	TRBV6-1	TRBJ1-1	CASSEWQGLNTEAFF	TGTGCCAGCAGTGAATGGCAGGGACTAAACACTGAAGCTTTCTTT
.	.	TRBV11-2	TRBJ2-6	CASSLSTGANVLTF	TGTGCCAGCAGCTTATCAACTGGGGCCAACGTCCTGACTTTC
.	.	TRBV7-9	TRBJ2-5	CASSLGYRGQGQETQYF	TGTGCCAGCAGCTTAGGATACCGTGGGCAGGGCCAAGAGACCCAGTACTTC
TRBD1	.	TRBV10-1	TRBJ2-5	CASSSGPRTGYGETQYF	TGCGCCAGCAGTTCGGGCCCGCGGACAGGGTACGGCGAGACCCAGTACTTC
.	.	TRBV27	TRBJ1-6	CASSLSQGTSPLHF	TGTGCCAGCAGTTTATCTCAGGGGACTTCACCCCTCCACTTT
.	.	TRBV6-2/TRBV6-3	TRBJ1-2	CASSYSELQINYGYTF	TGTGCCAGCAGTTACTCCGAATTGCAGATTAACTATGGCTACACCTTC
TRBD2	.	TRBV6-1	TRBJ2-1	CASSEVGLAGIYNEQFF	TGTGCCAGCAGTGAAGTAGGACTAGCGGGGATCTACAATGAGCAGTTCTTC
.	.	TRBV11-3	TRBJ2-7	CASSLEASSYEQYF	TGTGCCAGCAGCTTAGAGGCTAGCAGTTACGAGCAGTACTTC
TRBD2	.	TRBV6-2/TRBV6-3	TRBJ2-1	CASSPGLAGGRTYNEQFF	TGTGCCAGCAGTCCGGGACTAGCGGGGGGGCGAACCTACAATGAGCAGTTCTTC
.	once	TRBV6-2/TRBV6-3	TRBJ2-4	CASSHKGGASKNIQYF	TGTGCCAGCAGCCACAAAGGCGGAGCCTCCAAAAACATTCAGTACTTC
.	once	TRBV7-2	TRBJ2-4	CASSEAGIKNIQYF	TGTGCCAGCAGCGAGGCAGGGATCAAAAACATTCAGTACTTC
.	few	TRBV19	TRBJ2-7	CASSPDSRATYEQYF	TGTGCCAGTAGCCCGGACTCGCGAGCGACCTACGAGCAGTACTTC
.	.	TRBV3-1/TRBV3-2	TRBJ1-1	CASSQERGTEAFF	TGTGCCAGCAGCCAAGAAAGGGGCACTGAAGCTTTCTTT
TRBD1	.	TRBV10-3	TRBJ2-7	CAISPGTGVGREQYF	TGTGCCATCAGTCCCGGGACAGGAGTTGGACGCGAGCAGTACTTC
.	.	TRBV3-1/TRBV3-2	TRBJ1-3	CASSLQFGNTIYF	TGTGCCAGCAGCCTACAATTTGGAAACACCATATATTTT
.	.	TRBV20-1	TRBJ2-7	CSASGAQQEGGYEQYF	TGCAGTGCTAGTGGGGCGCAACAGGAGGGCGGCTACGAGCAGTACTTC
.	.	TRBV5-8	TRBJ1-2	CASSPTVDGYTF	TGTGCCAGCAGCCCGACAGTCGATGGCTACACCTTC